Here is one T cell receptor (beta chain) with its context. The CDR3 totals 16 residues. The germline V and J ends were trimmed by 4 bases and 1 base, with 14 bases remaining between them. The germline V gene encodes CDR1 MDHEN and CDR2 SYDVKM. These data come from a study of cytomegalovirus exposure and HLA in healthy donors. The primer mix had 60 Vbeta and 13 Jbeta primers. Produced via immunoSEQ multiplex PCR; TCRdb's table is partial and in-frame only. The sample records over 100,000 clones, under 85% being singletons. V gene TRBV28 combines with J gene TRBJ1-3, with D possibly being TRBD1 (6 bases). Sequenced: PBMCs. The clonotype comes from a male donor in good health and CMV-seropositive. The CDR3 DNA follows: TGTGCCAGCAGTTCCCACGGACAGTTTTCTGGAAACACCATATATTTT. Translated, it gives CASSSHGQFSGNTIYF.